Reported below is one T cell receptor beta chain. As originally analysed: Reference gene primers were amplified, and this amplification served to estimate nucleated cell counts. Measured with immunoSEQ multiplex PCR; TCRdb has only the in-frame clones, and not every one. V and J calls plus clone size are reproduced from that table; the DNA served to infer D and trimming. The sample comprises approximately 74,000 clones, roughly 79% of which are singletons, and 47% rests with the top ten. This record belongs to a study of blood T cell repertoires in COVID-19. Across the whole study: Acute-phase and convalescent COVID-19 samples originated in the United States, Italy and Spain. The analysed material was cDNA or gDNA that came from T cells, B-cell-depleted T cells, or PBMCs.

The CDR3 has 15 residues. V lost 2 bases and J 1 base, leaving 11 bases between the germline ends. Germline V gene data show CDR1 as KGHSH and CDR2 as LQKENI. This sequence originates from a human donor in a cohort sampled during active COVID-19. Material: peripheral blood. V and J are TRBV18 and TRBJ1-1; the D is unclear. The CDR3 protein is CASSPSGSSNTEAFF. The CDR3 coding sequence is TGTGCCAGCTCACCAAGTGGCAGTTCGAACACTGAAGCTTTCTTT.